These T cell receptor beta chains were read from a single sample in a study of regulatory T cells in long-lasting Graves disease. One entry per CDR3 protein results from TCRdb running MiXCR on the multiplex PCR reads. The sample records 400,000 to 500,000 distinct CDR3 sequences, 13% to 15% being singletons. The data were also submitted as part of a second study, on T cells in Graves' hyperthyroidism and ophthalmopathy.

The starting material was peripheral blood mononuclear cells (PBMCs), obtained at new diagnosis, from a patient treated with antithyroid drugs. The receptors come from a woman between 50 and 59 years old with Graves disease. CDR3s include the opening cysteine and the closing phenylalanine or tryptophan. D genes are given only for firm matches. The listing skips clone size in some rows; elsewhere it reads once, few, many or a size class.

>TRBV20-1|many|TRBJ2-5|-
CSAPERRPETQYF
TGCAGTGCCCCAGAGCGACGGCCGGAGACCCAGTACTTC
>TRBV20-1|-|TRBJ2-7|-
CSAKGRPGDRLGYEQYF
TGCAGTGCAAAAGGGCGACCTGGGGACCGCCTAGGGTACGAGCAGTACTTC
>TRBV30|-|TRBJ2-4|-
CAWSAKNIQYF
TGTGCCTGGAGCGCCAAAAACATTCAGTACTTC
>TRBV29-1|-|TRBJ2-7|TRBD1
CIPPFKDRGRLGPYEQYF
TGCATCCCACCGTTTAAAGACAGGGGACGTCTCGGTCCCTACGAGCAGTACTTC
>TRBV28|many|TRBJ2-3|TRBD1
CASSLGGQGANTQYF
TGTGCCAGCAGTTTAGGGGGACAGGGGGCAAATACGCAGTATTTT
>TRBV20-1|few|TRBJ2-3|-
CSAGGASPDTQYF
TGCAGTGCTGGGGGAGCTAGCCCAGATACGCAGTATTTT
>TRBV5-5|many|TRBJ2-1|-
CASSFNQGGYNEQFF
TGTGCCAGCAGCTTCAATCAGGGTGGCTACAATGAGCAGTTCTTC
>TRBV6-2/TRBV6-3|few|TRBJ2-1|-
CASNEGEHNEQFF
TGTGCCAGCAATGAAGGCGAACACAATGAGCAGTTCTTC
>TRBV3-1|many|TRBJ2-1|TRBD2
CASSQDRYLRAGGSQEQFF
TGTGCCAGCAGCCAAGATCGGTACCTCAGGGCGGGAGGCTCCCAAGAGCAGTTCTTC
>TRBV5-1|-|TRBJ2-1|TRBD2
CATGLAGGGYNEQFF
TGCGCCACCGGACTAGCGGGGGGGGGATACAATGAGCAGTTCTTC
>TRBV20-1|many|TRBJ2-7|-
CSARQGFDEQYF
TGCAGTGCTAGACAGGGGTTTGACGAGCAGTACTTC
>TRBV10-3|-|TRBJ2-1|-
CAISEYRDSYNEQFF
TGTGCCATCAGTGAGTACCGGGACTCTTACAATGAGCAGTTCTTC
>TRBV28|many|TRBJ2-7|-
CASSSYRTYEQYF
TGTGCCAGCAGTTCCTACCGTACCTACGAGCAGTACTTC
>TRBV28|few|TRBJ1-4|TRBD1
CASSRMTGLLFF
TGTGCCAGCAGTCGAATGACAGGGCTACTGTTTTTT
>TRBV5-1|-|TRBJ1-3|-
CASSLAPGFSGNTIYF
TGCGCCAGCAGCTTGGCTCCGGGCTTCTCTGGAAACACCATATATTTT
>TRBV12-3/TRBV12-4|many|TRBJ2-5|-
CASSLAVAEGGTQYF
TGTGCCAGCAGTTTAGCAGTAGCGGAGGGAGGGACCCAGTACTTC
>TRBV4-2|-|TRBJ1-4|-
CASSQGSSNNEKLFF
TGTGCCAGCAGCCAAGGCTCGAGTAATAATGAAAAACTGTTTTTT
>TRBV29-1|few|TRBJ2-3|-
CSVVGGQAGSTDTQYF
TGCAGCGTTGTGGGTGGTCAGGCGGGGTCCACAGATACGCAGTATTTT
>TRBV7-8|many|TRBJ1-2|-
CASSSRTGYGYTF
TGTGCCAGCAGCTCCAGGACCGGCTATGGCTACACCTTC
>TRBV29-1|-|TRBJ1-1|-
CSVEYGGGVTEAFF
TGCAGCGTTGAATATGGAGGGGGGGTCACTGAAGCTTTCTTT
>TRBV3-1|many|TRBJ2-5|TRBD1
CASIGGTGNQETQYF
TGTGCCAGCATTGGGGGGACAGGCAATCAAGAGACCCAGTACTTC
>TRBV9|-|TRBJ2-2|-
CASSVAPNWGTGELFF
TGTGCCAGCAGCGTAGCTCCGAACTGGGGCACCGGGGAGCTGTTTTTT
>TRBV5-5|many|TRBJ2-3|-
CASTLGNIGTDTQYF
TGTGCCAGCACCCTGGGAAATATTGGCACAGATACGCAGTATTTT
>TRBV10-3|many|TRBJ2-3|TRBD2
CATHGLAGVDTQYF
TGTGCCACACACGGGCTAGCGGGCGTCGATACGCAGTATTTT
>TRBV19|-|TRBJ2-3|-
CASSNLGGSSTDTQYF
TGTGCCAGTTCCAACCTGGGCGGTTCCAGCACAGATACGCAGTATTTT
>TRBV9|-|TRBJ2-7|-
CASSVGSGGTNYEQYF
TGTGCCAGCAGCGTAGGGTCTGGCGGGACAAACTACGAGCAGTACTTC
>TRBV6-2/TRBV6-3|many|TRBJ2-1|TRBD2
CASSYWSGGNEQFF
TGTGCCAGCAGTTACTGGTCGGGAGGTAATGAGCAGTTCTTC
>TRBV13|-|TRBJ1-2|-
CASSLYAPRGDPEPYGYTF
TGTGCCAGCAGTTTGTATGCCCCACGTGGGGACCCGGAGCCCTATGGCTACACCTTC
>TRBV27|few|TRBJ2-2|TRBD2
CASSFVRAGGPGELFF
TGTGCCAGCAGTTTTGTTCGTGCGGGAGGGCCCGGGGAGCTGTTTTTT
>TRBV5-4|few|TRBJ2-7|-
CASSPDGRSYEQYF
TGTGCCAGCAGCCCGGATGGACGCTCCTACGAGCAGTACTTC
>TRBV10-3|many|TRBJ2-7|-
CAISDSIRAKQGDEQYF
TGTGCCATCAGTGACTCTATCCGGGCTAAACAAGGGGACGAGCAGTACTTC
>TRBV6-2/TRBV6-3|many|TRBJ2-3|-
CASSYTSVTDTQYF
TGTGCCAGCAGTTATACCAGCGTGACAGATACGCAGTATTTT
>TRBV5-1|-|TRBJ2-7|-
CASSVRRAENEQYF
TGCGCCAGCAGCGTACGCAGGGCGGAAAACGAGCAGTACTTC
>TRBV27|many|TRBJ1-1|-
CASVQRRQPLDTEAFF
TGTGCCAGCGTCCAACGGAGGCAGCCTTTGGACACTGAAGCTTTCTTT
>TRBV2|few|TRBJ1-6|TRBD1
CASSERDRYSPLHF
TGTGCCAGCAGTGAAAGGGACAGATATTCACCCCTCCACTTT
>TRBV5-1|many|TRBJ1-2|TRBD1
CASSTGQTNYGYTF
TGCGCCAGCAGCACGGGACAGACTAACTATGGCTACACCTTC
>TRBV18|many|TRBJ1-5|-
CASSPRAPEGYSNQPQHF
TGTGCCAGCTCACCACGGGCCCCCGAGGGATATAGCAATCAGCCCCAGCATTTT
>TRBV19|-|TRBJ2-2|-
CASLGGPGELFF
TGTGCCAGTTTGGGGGGTCCCGGGGAGCTGTTTTTT
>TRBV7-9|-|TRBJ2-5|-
CASSSGTETQYF
TGTGCCAGCAGTTCAGGGACAGAGACCCAGTACTTC
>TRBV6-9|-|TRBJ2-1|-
CASSYSGLREQFF
TGTGCCAGCAGTTACTCCGGACTTCGGGAGCAGTTCTTC
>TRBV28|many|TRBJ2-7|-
CASRGTVTYEQYF
TGTGCCAGCAGGGGGACGGTGACCTACGAGCAGTACTTC
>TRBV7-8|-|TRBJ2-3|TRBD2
CASSSPGGSGDTQYF
TGTGCCAGCAGCTCCCCCGGCGGGAGTGGGGATACGCAGTATTTT
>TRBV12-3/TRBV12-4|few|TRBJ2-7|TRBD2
CASATWERESSYEQYF
TGTGCCAGCGCCACCTGGGAGCGGGAGTCCTCCTACGAGCAGTACTTC
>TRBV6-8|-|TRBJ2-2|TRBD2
CTSSSPASGTNTGELFF
TGTACCAGCAGTTCCCCCGCTAGCGGGACGAACACCGGGGAGCTGTTTTTT
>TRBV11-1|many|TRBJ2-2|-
CASYQGNTGELFF
TGTGCCAGCTATCAGGGAAACACCGGGGAGCTGTTTTTT
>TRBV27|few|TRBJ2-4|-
CASTPRAGENIQYF
TGTGCCAGCACGCCTCGGGCAGGGGAAAACATTCAGTACTTC
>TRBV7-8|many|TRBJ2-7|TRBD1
CASSQGQGLNYEQYF
TGTGCCAGCAGCCAGGGACAGGGGTTAAACTACGAGCAGTACTTC
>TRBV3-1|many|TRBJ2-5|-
CASSQEWAEQETQYF
TGTGCCAGCAGCCAAGAATGGGCAGAACAAGAGACCCAGTACTTC
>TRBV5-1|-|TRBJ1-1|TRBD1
CASSPDRGPSPEAFF
TGCGCCAGCAGCCCCGACAGGGGGCCATCCCCTGAAGCTTTCTTT